These T cell receptor beta chains were read from a single sample in a study of CD8 T cells in Susac syndrome. MiXCR was run by TCRdb on the immunoSEQ multiplex PCR reads, yielding one entry per CDR3 protein. Of about 400,000 distinct CDR3 sequences in the sample, 75% to 90% were seen once. Specimen: CD8+ T cells from PBMCs. Receptors originate from a human donor with multiple sclerosis. Each CDR3 is given with its conserved first and last residue. The D gene is left open where the match is weak. Expanded clones get a size class; other rows say once, few or many, or leave the size out.

.	.	TRBV25-1	TRBJ1-4	CATENDQTDNEKLFF	TGTGCCACCGAGAACGACCAGACAGACAATGAAAAACTGTTTTTT
once	TRBD1	TRBV25-1	TRBJ1-1	CASSSDRGHYNTEAFF	TGTGCCAGCAGTTCGGACAGGGGACACTATAACACTGAAGCTTTCTTT
.	.	TRBV27	TRBJ1-1	CASGPRDTEAFF	TGTGCCAGCGGCCCTAGGGACACTGAAGCTTTCTTT
.	.	TRBV5-4	TRBJ1-1	CASSPQGGWDDEAFF	TGTGCCAGCAGCCCGCAGGGAGGGTGGGATGATGAAGCTTTCTTT
once	.	TRBV5-6	TRBJ2-7	CASSLLDYSYEQYF	TGTGCCAGCAGCTTGTTGGACTACTCCTACGAGCAGTACTTC
.	TRBD2	TRBV11-2	TRBJ2-1	CASSLHLSGLAGDFYNEQFF	TGTGCCAGCAGCTTACATTTGAGTGGGCTAGCGGGGGATTTTTACAATGAGCAGTTCTTC
.	.	TRBV7-6	TRBJ2-7	CASSLYGGEQYF	TGTGCCAGCAGCTTATATGGGGGCGAGCAGTACTTC
.	.	TRBV29-1	TRBJ1-1	CSAHRVTNTEAFF	TGCAGCGCCCACAGGGTGACGAACACTGAAGCTTTCTTT
.	.	TRBV12-3/TRBV12-4	TRBJ1-2	CASSYTNTEGYTF	TGTGCCAGCAGTTATACGAATACGGAGGGCTACACCTTC
.	.	TRBV4-2	TRBJ1-2	CASSQDREGVYGYTF	TGTGCCAGCAGCCAAGATCGCGAAGGAGTCTATGGCTACACCTTC
.	TRBD2	TRBV13	TRBJ2-1	CASSPPLAGPDREFF	TGTGCCAGCAGCCCCCCACTAGCGGGACCTGACAGGGAGTTCTTC
.	.	TRBV28	TRBJ2-3	CASTPATPTDTQYF	TGTGCCAGCACCCCTGCGACTCCCACAGATACGCAGTATTTT
.	TRBD1	TRBV20-1	TRBJ1-1	CSADTRDSHTEAFF	TGCAGTGCCGACACCCGGGACAGTCACACTGAAGCTTTCTTT
.	.	TRBV12-3/TRBV12-4	TRBJ1-1	CASRNREGHKLSTEAFF	TGTGCCAGCAGAAACCGGGAGGGGCATAAGCTGAGCACTGAAGCTTTCTTT
.	.	TRBV12-3/TRBV12-4	TRBJ1-4	CASSANEKLFF	TGTGCCAGCAGTGCAAATGAAAAACTGTTTTTT
.	.	TRBV29-1	TRBJ2-1	CSVPQGGNEQFF	TGCAGCGTTCCTCAGGGGGGCAATGAGCAGTTCTTC
few	.	TRBV2	TRBJ2-7	CASSGGFSSYEQYF	TGTGCCAGCAGTGGAGGGTTCAGCTCCTACGAGCAGTACTTC
few	TRBD2	TRBV6-5	TRBJ2-7	CASSYGLDGNEQYF	TGTGCCAGCAGTTACGGACTAGATGGCAACGAGCAGTACTTC
few	.	TRBV10-3	TRBJ2-7	CAISDKDGSYEQYF	TGTGCCATCAGTGACAAGGACGGCTCCTACGAGCAGTACTTC
.	.	TRBV12-3/TRBV12-4	TRBJ2-1	CASSLPGHPRANEQFF	TGTGCCAGCAGTCTGCCGGGACACCCTAGGGCCAATGAGCAGTTCTTC
.	TRBD1	TRBV10-3	TRBJ2-7	CAISTGGVYEQYF	TGTGCCATCAGTACAGGGGGAGTCTACGAGCAGTACTTC
.	TRBD1	TRBV4-1	TRBJ2-7	CASSQDFDRGSSYEQYF	TGCGCCAGCAGCCAAGACTTCGACAGGGGAAGCTCCTACGAGCAGTACTTC
.	TRBD2	TRBV6-5	TRBJ2-2	CASSYSSGGGELFF	TGTGCCAGCAGTTACTCGAGCGGGGGTGGGGAGCTGTTTTTT
.	.	TRBV12-3/TRBV12-4	TRBJ1-2	CAIKGDYGYTF	TGTGCCATTAAAGGGGACTATGGCTACACCTTC
few	.	TRBV27	TRBJ1-1	CASKTHGNTEAFF	TGTGCCAGCAAAACCCATGGGAACACTGAAGCTTTCTTT
.	.	TRBV25-1	TRBJ1-1	CASSWSGNTEAFF	TGTGCCAGCTCCTGGTCGGGGAACACTGAAGCTTTCTTT
.	TRBD1	TRBV6-1	TRBJ1-5	CASSESGGTGYQPQHF	TGTGCCAGCAGTGAATCGGGTGGGACAGGGTATCAGCCCCAGCATTTT
.	.	TRBV7-9	TRBJ2-7	CASSPVADEQYF	TGTGCCAGCAGCCCCGTCGCCGACGAGCAGTACTTC
once	.	TRBV6-5	TRBJ2-5	CASSYGATGGVETQYF	TGTGCCAGCAGTTACGGGGCTACTGGGGGCGTAGAGACCCAGTACTTC
.	.	TRBV27	TRBJ2-2	CASSVGNTGELFF	TGTGCCAGCAGTGTTGGGAACACCGGGGAGCTGTTTTTT
.	TRBD1	TRBV4-1	TRBJ1-1	CASSQGTGLNTEAFF	TGCGCCAGCAGCCAGGGGACAGGGCTGAACACTGAAGCTTTCTTT
few	.	TRBV6-5	TRBJ2-1	CASSYDQYNEQFF	TGTGCCAGCAGTTACGATCAGTACAATGAGCAGTTCTTC
once	TRBD1	TRBV6-1	TRBJ2-1	CASRDPWGQLLNEQFF	TGTGCCAGCAGAGACCCTTGGGGACAGCTTCTCAATGAGCAGTTCTTC
.	.	TRBV29-1	TRBJ2-7	CSVEGEVTYEQYF	TGCAGCGTTGAAGGGGAGGTTACCTACGAGCAGTACTTC
few	TRBD2	TRBV6-1	TRBJ2-5	CASSEFLAGGKETQYF	TGTGCCAGCAGTGAATTCCTAGCGGGAGGCAAAGAGACCCAGTACTTC
.	TRBD1	TRBV28	TRBJ1-1	CASRHQGANTEAFF	TGTGCCAGCAGACATCAGGGGGCGAACACTGAAGCTTTCTTT
few	.	TRBV27	TRBJ1-2	CASSPQGGDYGYTF	TGTGCCAGCAGTCCACAGGGTGGAGACTATGGCTACACCTTC
.	.	TRBV10-1	TRBJ2-7	CASSAGRDYEQYF	TGCGCCAGCAGCGCTGGCCGAGACTACGAGCAGTACTTC
.	.	TRBV7-9	TRBJ1-2	CASSPRAVRDYTF	TGTGCCAGCAGCCCACGAGCCGTCAGGGACTACACCTTC
.	.	TRBV5-6	TRBJ2-1	CASSWGDSYNEQFF	TGTGCCAGCAGCTGGGGGGACAGCTACAATGAGCAGTTCTTC
.	.	TRBV10-3	TRBJ1-3	CATLPDFSGNTIYF	TGTGCCACCTTGCCGGATTTCTCTGGAAACACCATATATTTT
.	.	TRBV11-3	TRBJ2-1	CASSSPLNNEQFF	TGTGCCAGCAGCTCCCCCCTAAACAATGAGCAGTTCTTC
.	.	TRBV5-8	TRBJ1-4	CASSLNPEKLFF	TGTGCCAGCAGCTTAAACCCTGAAAAACTGTTTTTT
.	TRBD1	TRBV27	TRBJ1-5	CASSASPVGQGVNQPQHF	TGTGCCAGCAGTGCGAGCCCCGTGGGACAGGGGGTGAATCAGCCCCAGCATTTT
.	.	TRBV10-3	TRBJ2-7	CAISETQGQHAPYEQYF	TGTGCCATCAGTGAGACCCAGGGACAACACGCCCCCTACGAGCAGTACTTC
.	.	TRBV7-9	TRBJ2-2	CASSPIRIYRATGELFF	TGTGCCAGCAGCCCGATACGGATATACCGGGCCACCGGGGAGCTGTTTTTT
.	.	TRBV30	TRBJ2-1	CAWSWDSAYNEQFF	TGTGCCTGGAGTTGGGACTCCGCCTACAATGAGCAGTTCTTC
.	.	TRBV13	TRBJ1-2	CASSLGGPSSTGVGYTF	TGTGCCAGCAGCTTAGGCGGACCCTCCTCTACCGGAGTCGGCTACACCTTC
.	.	TRBV25-1	TRBJ2-1	CASSYGTPSWGEQFF	TGTGCCAGCAGTTATGGGACTCCTTCTTGGGGTGAGCAGTTCTTC
once	.	TRBV6-1	TRBJ2-2	CASSDLFVRANTGELFF	TGTGCCAGCAGTGATTTGTTCGTGAGAGCGAACACCGGGGAGCTGTTTTTT
.	TRBD2	TRBV6-2/TRBV6-3	TRBJ2-7	CASSRLAASYRSYEQYF	TGTGCCAGCAGTAGACTAGCGGCGAGTTATCGATCCTACGAGCAGTACTTC
.	.	TRBV27	TRBJ1-1	CASSLAQGIAEAFF	TGTGCCAGCAGTTTAGCACAAGGCATCGCTGAAGCTTTCTTT
.	TRBD1	TRBV28	TRBJ1-2	CASSSPTGEGYTF	TGTGCCAGCAGTTCACCGACAGGGGAAGGCTACACCTTC